This T cell receptor beta chain emerged from a study of CD8 T cells in Susac syndrome. The germline gives CDR1 MDHEN, CDR2 SYDVKM. Trimming pared 3 bases from V and 4 bases from J, leaving 9 bases between. The CDR3 contains 13 residues. Sequencing targeted TCR beta in T cells from blood (CD8+ and CD4+). The authors reverse transcribed roughly 0.5 to 1 ug RNA with random hexamers. MiXCR, run by TCRdb on the immunoSEQ multiplex PCR reads, gives a single entry per CDR3 protein. The profile covers over 130,000 distinct CDR3 sequences, with 85% to 95% appearing a single time and more than 0.14% taken by the ten largest.

The source of this sequence is a human donor with Susac syndrome. Sequencing was carried out using CD4+ T cells from PBMCs. The chain links TRBV28 to TRBJ2-5; perhaps TRBD2 as D (7 bases). The CDR3 region is CASSLAGAETQYF. Here the CDR3 DNA reads TGTGCCAGCAGTTTGGCGGGGGCAGAGACCCAGTACTTC.